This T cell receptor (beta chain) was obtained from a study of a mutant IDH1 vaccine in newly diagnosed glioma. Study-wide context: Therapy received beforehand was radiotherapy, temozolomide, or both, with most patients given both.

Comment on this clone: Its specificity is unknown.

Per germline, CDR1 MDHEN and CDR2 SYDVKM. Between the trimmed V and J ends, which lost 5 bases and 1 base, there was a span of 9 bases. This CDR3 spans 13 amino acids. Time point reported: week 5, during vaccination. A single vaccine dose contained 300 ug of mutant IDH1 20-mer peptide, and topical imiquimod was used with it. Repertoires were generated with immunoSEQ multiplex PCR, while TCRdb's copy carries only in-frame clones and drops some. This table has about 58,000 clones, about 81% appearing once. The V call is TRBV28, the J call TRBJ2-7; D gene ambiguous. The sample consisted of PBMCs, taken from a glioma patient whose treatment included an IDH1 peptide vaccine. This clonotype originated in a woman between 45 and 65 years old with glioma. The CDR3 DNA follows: TGTGCCAGCAGTCCCAAAATTTCCTACGAGCAGTACTTC. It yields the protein CASSPKISYEQYF.